This T cell receptor beta chain was identified during a study of T cell repertoires in cytomegalovirus infection. Study background: CMV infection plus the matching HLA type was flagged by public TCR beta signatures.

Study-wide results and caveats: In two of eight donors, the top clonotype was HLA-C-restricted CMV-specific. Using cumulative public TCR beta family frequency, the authors identified those who carried CMV together with the relevant HLA.

Worth noting for this clonotype: Antigen: not known.

TCRdb itself ran the reads through MiXCR, one entry per CDR3 protein. Among roughly 500,000 distinct CDR3 sequences, roughly 43% were seen once, and the ten largest hold 43%. This CDR3 comprises 17 residues. J gave up 5 bases and V 5 bases, and 10 bases lay outside the gene matches. Per the germline V gene, CDR1 is SGHKS and CDR2 is YYEKEE (reference sequence). The sample was cultured PBMCs, taken from culture after CMV antigen stimulation. This chain connects TRBV5-5 to TRBJ2-7; 16 nucleotides agree with TRBD2. The source of this sequence is a human donor in good health (CMV status not recorded). Some clones in this sample may be carry-over from other donors' samples. DNA for the CDR3: TGTGCCAGCAGGGGACTAGCGGGGGGGCCTTTATTCCACGAGCAGTACTTC. Protein: CASRGLAGGPLFHEQYF.